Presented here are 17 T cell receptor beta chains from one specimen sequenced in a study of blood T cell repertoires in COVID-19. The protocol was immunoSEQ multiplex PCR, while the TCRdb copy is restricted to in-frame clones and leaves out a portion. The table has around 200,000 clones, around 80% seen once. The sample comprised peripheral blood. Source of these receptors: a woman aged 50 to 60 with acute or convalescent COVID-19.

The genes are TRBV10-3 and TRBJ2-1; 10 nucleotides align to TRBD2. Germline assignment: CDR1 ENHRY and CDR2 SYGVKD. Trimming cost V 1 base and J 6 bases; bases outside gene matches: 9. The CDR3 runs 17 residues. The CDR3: CAISEFRVAGGTNEQFF. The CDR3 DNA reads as TGTGCCATCAGTGAGTTCCGAGTAGCGGGAGGTACCAATGAGCAGTTCTTC.

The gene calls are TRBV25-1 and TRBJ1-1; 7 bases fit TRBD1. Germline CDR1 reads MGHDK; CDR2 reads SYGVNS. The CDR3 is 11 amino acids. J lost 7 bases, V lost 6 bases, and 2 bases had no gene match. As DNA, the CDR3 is TGTGCCAGCAGCAGACAGGGTGAAGCTTTCTTT. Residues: CASSRQGEAFF.

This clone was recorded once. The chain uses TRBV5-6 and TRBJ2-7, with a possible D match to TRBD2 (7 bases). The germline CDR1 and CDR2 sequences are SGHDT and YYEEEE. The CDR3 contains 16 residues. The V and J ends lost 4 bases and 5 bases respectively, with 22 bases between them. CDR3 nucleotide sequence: TGTGCCAGCAGCCCCGTGGGGGGGGCGAATAACCACGAGCAGTACTTC. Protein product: CASSPVGGANNHEQYF.

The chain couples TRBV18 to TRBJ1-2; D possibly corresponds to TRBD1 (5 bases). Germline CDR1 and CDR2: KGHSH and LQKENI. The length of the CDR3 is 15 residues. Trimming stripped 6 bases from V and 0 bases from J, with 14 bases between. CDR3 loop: CASSQGGATNYGYTF. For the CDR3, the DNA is TGTGCCAGCTCCCAGGGAGGCGCGACTAACTATGGCTACACCTTC.

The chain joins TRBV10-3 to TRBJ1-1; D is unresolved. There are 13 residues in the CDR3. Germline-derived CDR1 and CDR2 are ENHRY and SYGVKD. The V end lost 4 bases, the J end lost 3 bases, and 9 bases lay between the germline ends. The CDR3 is CAISVGEDTEAFF. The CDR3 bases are TGTGCCATCAGTGTTGGTGAGGACACTGAAGCTTTCTTT.

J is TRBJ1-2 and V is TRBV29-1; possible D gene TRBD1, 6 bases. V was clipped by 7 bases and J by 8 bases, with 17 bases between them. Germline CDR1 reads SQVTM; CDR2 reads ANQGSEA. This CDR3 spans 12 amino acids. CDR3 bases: TGCAGCGCCCACGGGGGGGGCGGGGGCTACACCTTC. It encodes CSAHGGGGGYTF.

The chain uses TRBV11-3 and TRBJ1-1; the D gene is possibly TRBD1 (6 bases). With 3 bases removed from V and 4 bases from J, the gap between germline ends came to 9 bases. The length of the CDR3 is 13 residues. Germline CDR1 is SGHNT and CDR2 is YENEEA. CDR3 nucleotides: TGTGCCAGCAGCTTTACAGGGATCACTGAAGCTTTCTTT. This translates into CASSFTGITEAFF. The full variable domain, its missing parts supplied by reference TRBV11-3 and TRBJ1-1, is EAGVVQSPRYKIIEKKQPVAFWCNPISGHNTLYWYLQNLGQGPELLIRYENEEAVDDSQLPKDRFSAERLKGVDSTLKIQPAELGDSAVYLCASSFTGITEAFFGQGTRLTVV.

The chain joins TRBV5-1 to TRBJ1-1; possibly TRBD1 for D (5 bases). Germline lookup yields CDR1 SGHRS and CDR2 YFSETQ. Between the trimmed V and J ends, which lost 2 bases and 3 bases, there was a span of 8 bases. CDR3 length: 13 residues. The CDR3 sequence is CASSFAGHTEAFF. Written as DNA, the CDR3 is TGCGCCAGCAGCTTCGCGGGGCACACTGAAGCTTTCTTT.

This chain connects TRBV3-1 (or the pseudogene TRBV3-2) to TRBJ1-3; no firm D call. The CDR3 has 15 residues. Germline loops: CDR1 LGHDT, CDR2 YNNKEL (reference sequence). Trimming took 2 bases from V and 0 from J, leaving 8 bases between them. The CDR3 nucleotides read TGTGCCAGCAGCCAACAACGGTTCTCTGGAAACACCATATATTTT. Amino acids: CASSQQRFSGNTIYF.

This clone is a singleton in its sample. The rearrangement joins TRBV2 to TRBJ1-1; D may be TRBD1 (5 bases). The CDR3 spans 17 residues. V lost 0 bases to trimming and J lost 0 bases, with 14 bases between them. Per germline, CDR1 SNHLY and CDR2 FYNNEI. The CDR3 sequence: CASSEAGHSSLNTEAFF. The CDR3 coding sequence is TGTGCCAGCAGTGAAGCGGGGCACAGCAGCCTGAACACTGAAGCTTTCTTT. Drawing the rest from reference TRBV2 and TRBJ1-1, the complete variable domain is EPEVTQTPSHQVTQMGQEVILRCVPISNHLYFYWYRQILGQKVEFLVSFYNNEISEKSEIFDDQFSVERPDGSNFTLKIRSTKLEDSAMYFCASSEAGHSSLNTEAFFGQGTRLTVV.

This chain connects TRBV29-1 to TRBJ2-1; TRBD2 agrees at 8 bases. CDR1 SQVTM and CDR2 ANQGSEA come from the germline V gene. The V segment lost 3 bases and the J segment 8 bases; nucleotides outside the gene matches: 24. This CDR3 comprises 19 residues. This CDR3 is CSVDAGGWTAHGTQDEQFF. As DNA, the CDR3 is TGCAGCGTTGATGCGGGGGGTTGGACGGCCCATGGGACTCAGGATGAGCAGTTCTTC.

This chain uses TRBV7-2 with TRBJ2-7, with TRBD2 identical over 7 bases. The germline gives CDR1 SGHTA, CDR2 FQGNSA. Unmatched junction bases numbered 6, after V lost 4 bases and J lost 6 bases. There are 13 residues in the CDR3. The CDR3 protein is CASSWNSGAEQYF. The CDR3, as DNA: TGTGCCAGCAGCTGGAACAGCGGGGCCGAGCAGTACTTC.

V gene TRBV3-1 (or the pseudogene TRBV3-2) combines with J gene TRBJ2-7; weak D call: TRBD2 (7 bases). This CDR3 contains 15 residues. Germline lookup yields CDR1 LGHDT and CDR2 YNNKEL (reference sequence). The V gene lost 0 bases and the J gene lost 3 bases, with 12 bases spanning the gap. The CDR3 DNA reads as TGTGCCAGCAGCCAAGAGGGGGGGGCATTCTACGAGCAGTACTTC. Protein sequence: CASSQEGGAFYEQYF.

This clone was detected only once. In nucleotides, the CDR3 is TGTGCCAGCAGCTTAGGCATTTCAGGAGGCGGGAGCGGAAACAATGAGCAGTTCTTC. Encoded protein: CASSLGISGGGSGNNEQFF. The V and J genes are TRBV11-2 and TRBJ2-1; TRBD2 aligns across 7 bases. The CDR3 runs 19 residues. CDR1 SGHAT and CDR2 FQNNGV come from the germline V gene. J gave up 5 bases and V 1 base, and 17 bases lay outside the gene matches.

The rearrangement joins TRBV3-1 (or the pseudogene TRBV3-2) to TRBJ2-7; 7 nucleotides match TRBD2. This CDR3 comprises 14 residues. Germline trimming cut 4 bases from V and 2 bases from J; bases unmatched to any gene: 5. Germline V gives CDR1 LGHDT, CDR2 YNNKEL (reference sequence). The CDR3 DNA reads TGTGCCAGCAGCCTTGAGGGAGGGACCTACGAGCAGTACTTC. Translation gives CASSLEGGTYEQYF.

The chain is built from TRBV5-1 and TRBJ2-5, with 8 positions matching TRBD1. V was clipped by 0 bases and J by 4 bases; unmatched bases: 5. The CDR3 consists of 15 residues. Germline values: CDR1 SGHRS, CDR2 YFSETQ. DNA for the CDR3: TGCGCCAGCAGCTTGGCGGGACAGGTCGGAGAGACCCAGTACTTC. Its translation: CASSLAGQVGETQYF. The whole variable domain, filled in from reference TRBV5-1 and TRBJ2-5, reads KAGVTQTPRYLIKTRGQQVTLSCSPISGHRSVSWYQQTPGQGLQFLFEYFSETQRNKGNFPGRFSGRQFSNSRSEMNVSTLELGDSALYLCASSLAGQVGETQYFGPGTRLLVL.

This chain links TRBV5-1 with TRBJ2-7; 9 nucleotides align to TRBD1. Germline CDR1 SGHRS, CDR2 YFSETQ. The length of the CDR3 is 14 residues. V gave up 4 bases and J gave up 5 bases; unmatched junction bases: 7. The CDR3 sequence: CASSQTGGWDEQYF. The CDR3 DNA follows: TGCGCCAGCAGCCAAACAGGGGGCTGGGACGAGCAGTACTTC.